This TCR beta chain emerged from a study of preoperative IRX-2 immunotherapy in early breast cancer. The CDR3 loop spans 13 amino acids. V was shortened by 7 bases and J by 1 base, with 11 bases between the two germline ends. Looked up from germline, CDR1 is MDHEN and CDR2 is SYDVKM. Stated treatment: preoperative locoregional IRX-2 cytokine immunotherapy. Preoperative locoregional IRX-2 cytokine immunotherapy was tested in the phase Ib source study. TCRdb keeps only in-frame clones here, not all; method: immunoSEQ multiplex PCR. This sample has tens of thousands of clones, with roughly 82% found just once.

The chain is built from TRBV28 and TRBJ2-7; D may be TRBD1 or TRBD2 (5 bases each). The sequence was obtained from a human donor with breast cancer. The sample consisted of lymph node tissue, taken after IRX-2 immunotherapy. CDR3 sequence: CASKGRKSYEQYF. Written as DNA, the CDR3 is TGTGCCAGCAAGGGACGGAAATCCTACGAGCAGTACTTC.